This record concerns one TCR beta chain sequence. Its antigen is not identified. This specimen belongs to a study of T cell responses to AZD1222 COVID-19 vaccine. The data were produced by immunoSEQ multiplex PCR, yet TCRdb's version contains in-frame clones alone and is incomplete. The table lists tens of thousands of clones, around 80% of them singletons. General observations from the study: Clonal diversity was possibly underestimated, and the donors were mostly white British, with more females. Among spike-specific TCRs, nearly half reportedly target unmutated variant regions. AZD1222 recipients seropositive at baseline numbered only six. The study found Spike-specific TCR breadth and depth rose after two AZD1222 doses.

Here the sequenced sample was peripheral blood, taken on day 0 of MenACWY control vaccination. The sequence came from an adult in good health.

CDR3 sequence (DNA): TGTGCCAGCAGCGATCCGGGACAGGGTGAAAAACTGTTTTTT. This encodes CASSDPGQGEKLFF. The chain has TRBV6-2 or TRBV6-3 and TRBJ1-4, with TRBD1 identical over 9 bases. In germline, CDR1 is MNHEY, CDR2 SVGEGT. The V segment lost 6 bases and the J segment 7 bases; nucleotides outside the gene matches: 6. This CDR3 comprises 14 residues.